This T cell receptor beta chain was retrieved from a study of a mutant IDH1 vaccine in newly diagnosed glioma (dated by TCRdb to about 2021). Study-level background: Vaccination began 4-6 weeks after radiotherapy alone, or alongside temozolomide cycles in the chemotherapy-containing groups. Of the approximately 33 patients who were treated, around 62% were male and 37.5% were female, and the mean age was around 40 years. Prior to enrollment, standard therapy consisting of radiotherapy alone, temozolomide alone, or radiochemotherapy with temozolomide had been administered to patients, with the combination being received by most patients. The week-35 safety follow-up was designated visit V12, and the week-47 end of study was designated visit V13. Six visits were used for peripheral blood collection: V03 (baseline), V05, V07, V10, V12 and V13. For exploratory analyses, about 25 treated patients had longitudinal TCRB deep sequencing done wherever samples were available.

Trimming removed 2 bases from V and 8 bases from J; the gene matches leave 12 bases unexplained. Reading from cysteine to phenylalanine, the CDR3 counts 15 amino acids. Here the CDR3 DNA is all that survives: 45 bases in frame from base 1. The germline V gene specifies SQVTM as CDR1 and ANQGSEA as CDR2. This specimen's time point label, per the study, means: week 35, safety follow-up. Each vaccine dose, consisting of 300 ug of a 20-mer mutant IDH1 peptide in Montanide, was administered subcutaneously with topical imiquimod. Patients received eight vaccinations in weeks 1, 3, 5, 7, 11, 15, 19 and 23, corresponding to visits V03 through V10. The donors had newly diagnosed IDH1-mutant astrocytomas of WHO grade 3 or 4 that showed loss of nuclear ATRX. The samples were drawn from NOA16, a multicentre, single-arm, open-label phase I trial in Germany that tested a mutant IDH1 peptide vaccine in humans for the first time. Genomic DNA for TCRB sequencing was extracted from EDTA blood using the DNeasy Blood and Tissue Kit.

Study-level results and caveats: Immune responses induced by the vaccine were seen in over 90% of patients across multiple MHC alleles. Pseudoprogression seemed to be unrelated to changes in the top peripheral T cell clonotypes found by TCRB sequencing. The authors stated that sample limitations prevented analyses of patient blood samples from being reproduced. Selection of PBMC samples for TCRB deep sequencing was based on availability.

Library construction relied on the immunoSEQ multiplex PCR assay. The hsTCRB Kit was used according to the manufacturer's protocol to amplify rearranged TCR beta chain sequences. Sequencing of TCRB libraries was carried out on an Illumina MiSeq. As for the authors' bioinformatics: The proprietary platform of the kit vendor was used for demultiplexing, trimming and gene mapping. The table was pulled from immuneACCESS by TCRdb, which kept in-frame rearrangements only. Such tables lose some clones; where checked, under half of the loss comes from unresolved V genes, and the rest has no known cause. V, J and clone size are taken as reported in that table, and D and trimming were inferred from the DNA itself. Recorded for this sample are about 50,000 clones; approximately 92% of them occurred a single time. The top ten clonotypes cover roughly 2.4% of the sample. With respect to this clone: The target of this receptor is not known. The sample holds no much larger clone one base away, and base qualities are not on file.

This clonotype was sampled from a man aged 50 to 59 with glioma. The rearrangement combines TRBV29-1 with TRBJ1-2; 9 bases in the junction line up with TRBD1. The sample here was PBMCs, taken from a glioma patient whose treatment included an IDH1 peptide vaccine. The CDR3 protein is CSVERTGVSPRGYTF. DNA sequence: TGCAGCGTTGAACGGACAGGGGTATCCCCCAGGGGCTACACCTTC.